This T cell receptor beta chain is from a study of identical twins. Study-level points and caveats: Beta out-of-frame twin sharing showed a weaker excess.

The V and J ends lost 4 bases and 0 bases respectively, with 7 bases between them. The CDR3 has 14 amino acids. CDR1 is SGHVS, CDR2 FNYEAQ, per germline. In its sample, this clonotype was seen a few times. Its antigen remains unidentified. Template switching (which added a universal primer site) was used, and cDNA carried unique molecular identifiers. TCRdb ran MiXCR on the 5' RACE reads and lists one entry per CDR3 protein. Here the sample spans nearly 650,000 distinct CDR3 sequences, about 7.6% being singletons. Another study also made use of these data, one on yellow fever vaccine responses in identical twins.

V gene TRBV7-6 combines with J gene TRBJ1-5, with D maybe TRBD1 (5 bases). The receptor comes from a woman younger than 30 in good health. Sequencing input: PBMCs. This CDR3 reads CASSSQGSNQPQHF. CDR3 bases: TGTGCCAGCAGCTCTCAGGGTAGCAATCAGCCCCAGCATTTT.